This T cell receptor (beta chain) was documented in a study of T cells in Graves' hyperthyroidism and ophthalmopathy. This clonotype was counted a few times. The antigen is unknown. Relative to the germline gene, one junction end is altered; a read error may explain this. In germline, CDR1 is MNHEY, CDR2 SMNVEV (reference sequence). The CDR3 extends over 15 amino acids. General study results and limits: Stable hyperthyroidism and ophthalmopathy were separated using 13 V-J signatures.

If no ophthalmopathy progression occurred within 18 months, Graves' hyperthyroidism was stable. Criteria for exclusion of patients were uncontrolled infection, other autoimmune disease, pregnancy or lactation. Clinical symptoms, serum thyroxine and TRAb, thyroid ultrasound and orbital computed tomography were used for the diagnoses. Researchers took RNA transcripts and amplified the TCR beta CDR3 regions from them. TCR CDR3 underwent first-round RT-PCR with the HTBI primer set. Via MiXCR, TCRdb re-called the multiplex PCR reads, giving one row per CDR3 protein. The sample shows about 200,000 distinct CDR3 sequences, 15% to 20% of them seen only once.

Sequenced material: blood. The TCR originated in a man between 50 and 59 years old with Graves' hyperthyroidism. This chain links TRBV27 with TRBJ2-1; D is undetermined. CDR3 coding DNA: TGTGCCAGCAGTGTTCGACCGCCCTCCTACAATGAGCAATTCTTC. It codes for CASSVRPPSYNEQFF.